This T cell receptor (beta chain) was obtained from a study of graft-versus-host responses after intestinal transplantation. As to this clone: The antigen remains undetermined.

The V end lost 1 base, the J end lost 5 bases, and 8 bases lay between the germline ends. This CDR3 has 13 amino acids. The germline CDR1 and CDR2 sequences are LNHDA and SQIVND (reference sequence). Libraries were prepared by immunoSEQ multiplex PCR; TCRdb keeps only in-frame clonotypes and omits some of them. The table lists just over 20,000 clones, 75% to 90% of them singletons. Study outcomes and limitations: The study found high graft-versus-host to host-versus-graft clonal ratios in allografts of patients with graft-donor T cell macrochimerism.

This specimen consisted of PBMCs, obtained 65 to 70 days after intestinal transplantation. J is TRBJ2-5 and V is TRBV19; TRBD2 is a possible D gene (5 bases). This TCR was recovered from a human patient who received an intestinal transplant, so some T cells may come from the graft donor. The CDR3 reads CASSIGLAETQYF. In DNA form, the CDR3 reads TGTGCCAGTAGTATAGGGCTAGCTGAGACCCAGTACTTC.